The TCR beta chain under discussion was sequenced for a study of T cell responses to AZD1222 COVID-19 vaccine (dated by TCRdb to the early 2020s). Turning to the overall study: TCR sequencing covered 233 trial participants: 200 to 210 given two doses of AZD1222 and 26 given two doses of MenACWY control vaccine. Trial participants were enrolled by age into 18-55, 56-69 and 70-plus year subgroups, with about 150, 28 and 57 TCR-sequenced participants respectively. Broad study findings and their caveats: Because no day 14 peak-response samples were available, repertoires were characterized only after the peak T cell response. Conclusions about previously exposed vaccinees are limited, since just six AZD1222 recipients were seropositive for SARS-CoV-2 at baseline. Most participants were white British and females outnumbered males, and the authors suggested that clonal diversity may have been underestimated. The vaccine-associated CD4 TCRs covered the entire spike protein, and the dominant responses fell in regions 160-218 and 743-854. After two AZD1222 doses, spike-specific TCR breadth and depth were significantly higher than at day 0 and than in MenACWY recipients. The 56-69-year group was small, and its depth increase did not reach significance, likely because of low power. Epitopes outside the regions mutated in the B.1.351 and B.1.1.7 variants were reportedly recognized by nearly half of the unique spike-specific TCRs.

The CDR3 starts with the cysteine, ends with the phenylalanine, and has 14 residues. The read is trimmed to its CDR3 DNA, 42 bases read in frame from base 1. For CDR1 and CDR2, the germline V gene (reference sequence) lists SEHNR and FQNEAQ. V is reduced by 1 base and J by 1 base, leaving a spacing of 8 bases between them. The CDR3 regions of human TCRbeta chains were analyzed by immunosequencing. Per the authors' processing: Repertoire TCRs were matched against a reference library of SARS-CoV-2-specific TCRs generated with the MIRA antigen-specificity platform. Breadth meant the fraction of unique TCRs that were SARS-CoV-2-associated, whereas depth meant the fraction of total T cells that were SARS-CoV-2-associated. Each spike-specific TCR was assigned to its reactive spike region and to a CD4 or CD8 class using the MIRA data. Log10-transformed breadth and depth values were compared by one-way ANOVA with Sidak's multiple comparisons tests. This immuneACCESS table, as held by TCRdb, lists in-frame sequences with V and J called but not all clones. Of the missing ones, under half trace to an unresolved V gene in checked studies; the others have no known cause. The DNA was the basis for D and trimming; V, J and clone size are from that table. Present in this sample are about 150,000 clones, 88% of which were seen just once. Of the sample, under 3.5% falls within the top ten clones.

As concerns this clone: It has no known antigen specificity. It has no much larger one-base neighbor in the sample; base qualities were not kept.

The sample's time point label, decoded: baseline before first vaccination. The sample's treatment or condition label is to be understood as: meningococcal conjugate vaccine given as trial control. The vaccinee samples were drawn from two UK trials, COV001 and COV002, one of which was a single-blind randomized controlled phase 2/3 trial testing AZD1222 (ChAdOx1 nCoV-19) in healthy adults. For TCRbeta chain sequencing, PBMC samples were collected from trial participants at day 0 and at day 28 after the second dose. This chain joins TRBV7-9 to TRBJ2-7, with a weak D call of TRBD2 (6 bases match). The sample in question was peripheral blood, obtained on day 0 of MenACWY control vaccination. The receptor was isolated from an adult in good health. The DNA sequence is as follows: TGTGCCAGCAGCTTAGGTGGGGGGTCCTACGAGCAGTACTTC. It translates as CASSLGGGSYEQYF.